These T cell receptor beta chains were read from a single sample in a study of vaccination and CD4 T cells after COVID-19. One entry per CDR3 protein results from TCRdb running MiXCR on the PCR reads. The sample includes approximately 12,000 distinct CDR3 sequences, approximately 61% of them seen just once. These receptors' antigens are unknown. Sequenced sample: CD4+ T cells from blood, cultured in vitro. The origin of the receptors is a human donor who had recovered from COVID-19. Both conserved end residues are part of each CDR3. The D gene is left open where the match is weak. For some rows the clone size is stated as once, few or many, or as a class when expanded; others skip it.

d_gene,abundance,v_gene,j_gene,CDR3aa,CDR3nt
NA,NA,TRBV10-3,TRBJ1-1,CAISESEGTEAFF,TGTGCCATCAGTGAGTCAGAGGGCACTGAAGCTTTCTTT
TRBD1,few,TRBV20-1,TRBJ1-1,CSARKTGVRTEAFF,TGCAGTGCTAGAAAAACAGGGGTACGGACTGAAGCTTTCTTT
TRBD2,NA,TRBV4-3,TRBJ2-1,CASSQDGTSGNEQFF,TGCGCCAGCAGCCAGGACGGGACTAGCGGCAATGAGCAGTTCTTC
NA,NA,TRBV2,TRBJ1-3,CASSAWRDNSGNTIYF,TGTGCCAGCAGTGCGTGGCGCGACAACTCTGGAAACACCATATATTTT
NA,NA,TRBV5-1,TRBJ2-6,CASSSGLTGANVLTF,TGCGCCAGCAGCTCCGGTTTAACTGGGGCCAACGTCCTGACTTTC
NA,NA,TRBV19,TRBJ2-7,CASSTWAGQYEQYF,TGTGCCAGTAGTACCTGGGCGGGCCAATACGAGCAGTACTTC
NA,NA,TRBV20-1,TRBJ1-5,CSASLQGWIQPQHF,TGCAGTGCTAGCTTACAGGGATGGATTCAGCCCCAGCATTTT
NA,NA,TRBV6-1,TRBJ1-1,CASSSQMDPRTPTEAFF,TGTGCCAGCAGCTCCCAGATGGACCCTAGAACCCCCACTGAAGCTTTCTTT
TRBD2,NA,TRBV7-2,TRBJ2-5,CASRNQPASGQETQYF,TGTGCCAGCAGAAATCAACCAGCTAGCGGACAAGAGACCCAGTACTTC
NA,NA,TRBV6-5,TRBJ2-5,CASSYSRTDQETQYF,TGTGCCAGCAGTTACTCGAGAACAGACCAAGAGACCCAGTACTTC
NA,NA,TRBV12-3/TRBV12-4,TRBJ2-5,CASSPRGGETQYF,TGTGCCAGCAGTCCTAGGGGGGGAGAGACCCAGTACTTC
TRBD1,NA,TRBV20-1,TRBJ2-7,CSANDPGQGADEQYF,TGCAGTGCAAACGACCCGGGACAGGGGGCTGACGAGCAGTACTTC
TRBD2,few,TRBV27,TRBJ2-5,CASRPLAGRKETQYF,TGTGCCAGCAGGCCCCTAGCGGGCAGGAAAGAGACCCAGTACTTC
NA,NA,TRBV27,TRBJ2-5,CASSYGQQETQYF,TGTGCCAGCAGCTACGGACAGCAAGAGACCCAGTACTTC
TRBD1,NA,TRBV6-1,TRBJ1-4,CASSEARGTGGEKLFF,TGTGCCAGCAGTGAAGCGCGGGGGACAGGGGGCGAAAAACTGTTTTTT
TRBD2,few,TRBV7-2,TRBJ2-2,CASSILAGVAGELFF,TGTGCCAGCAGCATACTAGCGGGAGTAGCCGGGGAGCTGTTTTTT
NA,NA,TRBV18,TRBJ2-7,CASSPDTRAGYEQYF,TGTGCCAGCTCACCAGATACGCGGGCTGGCTACGAGCAGTACTTC
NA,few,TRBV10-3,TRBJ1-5,CAISESVGTRSNQPQHF,TGTGCCATCAGTGAGTCCGTCGGGACCAGGAGCAATCAGCCCCAGCATTTT
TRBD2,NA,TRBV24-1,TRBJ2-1,CATSDATGLASSYNEQFF,TGTGCCACCAGTGATGCCACGGGACTAGCGAGCTCCTACAATGAGCAGTTCTTC
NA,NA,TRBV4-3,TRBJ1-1,CASSRQATMNTEAFF,TGCGCCAGCAGCCGACAGGCGACTATGAACACTGAAGCTTTCTTT
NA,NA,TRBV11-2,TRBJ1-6,CASSLDLVSRHLPLHF,TGTGCCAGCAGCTTAGATCTAGTCTCCCGGCATCTGCCCCTCCACTTT
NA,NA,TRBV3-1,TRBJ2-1,CASSLSSSWGNEQFF,TGTGCCAGCAGCCTCTCTAGCAGCTGGGGGAATGAGCAGTTCTTC
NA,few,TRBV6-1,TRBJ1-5,CASSALMGGQPQHF,TGTGCCAGCAGTGCCCTCATGGGGGGTCAGCCCCAGCATTTT
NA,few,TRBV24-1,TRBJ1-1,CATTFRSSRNTEAFF,TGTGCCACCACCTTCAGGAGCTCGAGGAACACTGAAGCTTTCTTT
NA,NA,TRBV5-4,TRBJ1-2,CASSLFTLGTGSGYGYTF,TGTGCCAGCAGCTTATTTACGTTGGGAACAGGGTCAGGCTATGGCTACACCTTC
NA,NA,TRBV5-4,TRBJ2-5,CASSLEELRREDQETQYF,TGTGCCAGCAGCTTGGAGGAGCTGAGGAGGGAGGATCAAGAGACCCAGTACTTC
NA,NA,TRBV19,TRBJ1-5,CASSIESNQPQHF,TGTGCCAGTAGTATCGAGTCGAATCAGCCCCAGCATTTT
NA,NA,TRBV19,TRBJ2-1,CASRTGWQDSNEQFF,TGTGCCAGTAGAACGGGATGGCAGGACTCTAATGAGCAGTTCTTC
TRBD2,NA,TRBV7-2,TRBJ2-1,CASSTRTSGDLQFF,TGTGCCAGCAGCACCCGGACTAGCGGGGATTTGCAGTTCTTC
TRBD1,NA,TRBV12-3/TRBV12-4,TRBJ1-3,CASSMTGGGNTIYF,TGTGCCAGCAGTATGACAGGGGGTGGAAACACCATATATTTT
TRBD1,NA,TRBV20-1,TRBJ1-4,CSARSSPDRWISEKLFF,TGCAGTGCTAGATCAAGCCCGGACAGGTGGATATCTGAAAAACTGTTTTTT
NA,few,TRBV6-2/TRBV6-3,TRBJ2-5,CASSDFGGQETQYF,TGTGCCAGCAGCGACTTTGGGGGCCAAGAGACCCAGTACTTC
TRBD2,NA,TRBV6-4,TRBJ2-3,CASSGTSGSTDTRYF,TGTGCCAGCAGTGGGACTAGCGGGAGCACAGATACGCGGTATTTT